This TCR beta chain was observed in a study of cytomegalovirus exposure and HLA in healthy donors. V was trimmed by 4 bases and J by 6 bases, leaving 16 bases between them. The length of the CDR3 is 15 residues. Per germline, CDR1 MNHNS and CDR2 SASEGT. About this clone itself: The antigen remains unidentified.

This PCR relied on a set of 60 Vbeta primers and 13 Jbeta primers. Produced via immunoSEQ multiplex PCR; TCRdb's table is partial and in-frame only. The sample includes 100,000 to 150,000 clones, 50% to 75% of them seen just once. Study results and caveats: Later examination showed HLA-associated TCR beta chains had greater clonal expansion than equally common others. HLA alleles were associated with 15,000 to 20,000 TCR beta sequences in a later analysis at 0.05 false discovery rate.

The V gene is TRBV6-1, the J gene TRBJ2-1; tentative D call: TRBD2 (6 bases). This receptor was taken from a woman between 40 and 55 years old in good health and CMV-seropositive. The sequenced sample consisted of PBMCs. The CDR3 spells CASSALGTPLNEQFF. CDR3 in DNA: TGTGCCAGCAGTGCCCTGGGGACTCCCCTCAATGAGCAGTTCTTC.